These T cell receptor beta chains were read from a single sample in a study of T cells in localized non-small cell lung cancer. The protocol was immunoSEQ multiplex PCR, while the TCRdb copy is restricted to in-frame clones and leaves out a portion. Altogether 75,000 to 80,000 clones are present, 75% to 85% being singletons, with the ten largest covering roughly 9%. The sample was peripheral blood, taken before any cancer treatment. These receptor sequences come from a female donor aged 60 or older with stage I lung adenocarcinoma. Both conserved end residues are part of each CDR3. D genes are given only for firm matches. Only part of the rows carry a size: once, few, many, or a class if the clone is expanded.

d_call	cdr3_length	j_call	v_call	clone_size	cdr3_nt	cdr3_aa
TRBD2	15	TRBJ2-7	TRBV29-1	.	TGCAGCGTTGGCGGAACTAGCGGGAAGGGGTACGAGCAGTACTTC	CSVGGTSGKGYEQYF
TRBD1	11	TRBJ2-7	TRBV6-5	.	TGTGCCACCAGGGGACAGTACGAGCAGTACTTC	CATRGQYEQYF
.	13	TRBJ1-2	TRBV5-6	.	TGTGCCAGCAGCTTGCCTTTGACGTCTCGCTACACCTTC	CASSLPLTSRYTF
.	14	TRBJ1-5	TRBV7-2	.	TGTGCCAGCAGCTTAGCGGCGGGGAATCAGCCCCAGCATTTT	CASSLAAGNQPQHF
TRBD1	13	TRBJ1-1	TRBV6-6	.	TGTGCCAGCAGTTATGGAGGGACAGGGGAAGCTTTCTTT	CASSYGGTGEAFF
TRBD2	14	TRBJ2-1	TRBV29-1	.	TGCAGCGTTGGACTAGCGAGCTCCTACAATGAGCAGTTCTTC	CSVGLASSYNEQFF
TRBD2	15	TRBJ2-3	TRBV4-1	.	TGCGCCAGCAGGCTGGGGGGAGGGCCCACAGATACGCAGTATTTT	CASRLGGGPTDTQYF
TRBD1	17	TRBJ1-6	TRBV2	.	TGTGCCAGCAGCGAAGACAGGGTGACAGCCTATAATTCACCCCTCCACTTT	CASSEDRVTAYNSPLHF
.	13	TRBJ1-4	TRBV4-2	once	TGTGCCAGCAGCCAAGATGAAGGGGAAAAACTGTTTTTT	CASSQDEGEKLFF
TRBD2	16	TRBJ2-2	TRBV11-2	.	TGTGCCAGCAGCTCTCCGGGGGGACCCAAGGTGGGGGAGCTGTTTTTT	CASSSPGGPKVGELFF
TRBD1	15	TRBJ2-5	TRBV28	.	TGTGCCAGCAGGTCTGGGACAGGGGGTCAAGAGACCCAGTACTTC	CASRSGTGGQETQYF
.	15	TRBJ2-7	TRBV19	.	TGTGCCAGTAGTATTTTAGGGGACACCGCCTACGAGCAGTACTTC	CASSILGDTAYEQYF
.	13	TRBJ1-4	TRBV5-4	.	TGTGCCAGCAGCTTGGAAAGGGGAGAAAAACTGTTTTTT	CASSLERGEKLFF
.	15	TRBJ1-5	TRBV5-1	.	TGCGCCAGCAGCTTGGAAGGGGTTAGCAATCAGCCCCAGCATTTT	CASSLEGVSNQPQHF
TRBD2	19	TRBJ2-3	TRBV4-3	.	TGCGCCAGCAGCCAAGAACTAGCGGGGGGGCCAGGCCGCCCAGATACGCAGTATTTT	CASSQELAGGPGRPDTQYF
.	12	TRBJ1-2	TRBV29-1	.	TGCAGCGTTGCACAGGGTCTTGGTGGCTACACCTTC	CSVAQGLGGYTF
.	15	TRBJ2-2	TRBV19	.	TGTGCCAGTAGTGAACAGGATACGAGCACCGGGGAGCTGTTTTTT	CASSEQDTSTGELFF
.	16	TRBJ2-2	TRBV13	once	TGTGCCAGCAGCTTACAGCGAGTCTCGAACACCGGGGAGCTGTTTTTT	CASSLQRVSNTGELFF
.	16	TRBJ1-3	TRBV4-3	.	TGCGCCAGCAGCCAAGCTGGGGCGTCAGCGGGAAACACCATATATTTT	CASSQAGASAGNTIYF
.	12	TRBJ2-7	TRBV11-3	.	TGTGCCAGCAGCCCCGACAGCTACGAGCAGTACTTC	CASSPDSYEQYF
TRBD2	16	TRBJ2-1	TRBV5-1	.	TGCGCCAGCAGCCTCCGGACTAGCGGGAGGAGGGATGAGCAGTTCTTC	CASSLRTSGRRDEQFF
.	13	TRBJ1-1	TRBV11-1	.	TGTGCCAGCAGCTTGGTCGCGAACACTGAAGCTTTCTTT	CASSLVANTEAFF
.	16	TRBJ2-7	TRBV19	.	TGTGCCAGTAGTATGTCCTGGGGCAGAAAAAACTACGAGCAGTACTTC	CASSMSWGRKNYEQYF
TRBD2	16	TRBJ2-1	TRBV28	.	TGTGCCAGCAGTTTGACTAGCGGGAGCTCCTACAATGAGCAGTTCTTC	CASSLTSGSSYNEQFF
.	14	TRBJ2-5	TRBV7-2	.	TGTGCCAGCAGCTCGGGACTTGGGGTGGAGACCCAGTACTTC	CASSSGLGVETQYF
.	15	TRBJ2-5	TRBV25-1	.	TGTGCCAGCAGTGAGGCAGGGGCCTTCCAAGAGACCCAGTACTTC	CASSEAGAFQETQYF
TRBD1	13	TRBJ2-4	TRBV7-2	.	TGTGCCAGCAGCTTGGACAGGGCGAACATTCAGTACTTC	CASSLDRANIQYF
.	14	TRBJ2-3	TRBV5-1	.	TGCGCCAGCAGCTTGGTAGTAAGTTCAGATACGCAGTATTTT	CASSLVVSSDTQYF
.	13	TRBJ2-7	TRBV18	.	TGTGCCAGCTCACCAGGGCAGCCCGTGGAGCAGTACTTC	CASSPGQPVEQYF
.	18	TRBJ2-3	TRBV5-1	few	TGCGCCAGCAGCTTGGCCTTACTTAGCCCACGGGGCACAGATACGCAGTATTTT	CASSLALLSPRGTDTQYF
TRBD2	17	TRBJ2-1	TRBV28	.	TGTGCCAGCAGTTCCCTTAGGACTAGCGGGAGAGCTTATGAGCAGTTCTTC	CASSSLRTSGRAYEQFF
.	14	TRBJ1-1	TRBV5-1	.	TGCGCCAGCAGCTCCGGTGCCTGGGGAATTGAAGCTTTCTTT	CASSSGAWGIEAFF
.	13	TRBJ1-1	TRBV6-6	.	TGTGCCAGCAGTTCCGACAGAGACACTGAAGCTTTCTTT	CASSSDRDTEAFF
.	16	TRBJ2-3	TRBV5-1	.	TGCGCCAGCAGCTTGGTTGGACAGAGCAGCACAGATACGCAGTATTTT	CASSLVGQSSTDTQYF
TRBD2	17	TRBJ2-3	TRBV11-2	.	TGTGCCAGCAGCTTAGCGGGTAGCGGGGGGGCTAGAGATACGCAGTATTTT	CASSLAGSGGARDTQYF
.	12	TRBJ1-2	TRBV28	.	TGTGCCAGCAGTTTTGGTGTCTATGGCTACACCTTC	CASSFGVYGYTF
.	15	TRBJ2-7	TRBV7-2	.	TGTGCCAGCAGCTTAGACTACCGCAGAGCCTACGAGCAGTACTTC	CASSLDYRRAYEQYF